There are many counts of the clone carrying this TCR beta chain. Germline CDR1 reads DFQATT; CDR2 reads SNEGSKA (reference sequence). The CDR3 runs 11 residues. The V gene lost 3 bases and the J gene lost 4 bases, with 6 bases spanning the gap. Noted time point: blood at routine non-recurrence follow-up after resection. This entry belongs to a study of spatial heterogeneity in lung cancer. TCRdb re-analysed the 5' RACE reads in MiXCR, keeping a single row per CDR3 protein. Among fewer than 50,000 distinct CDR3 sequences listed, more than 9% were seen once. The receptor's source is a female donor with early-stage non-small cell lung cancer. This material consisted of PBMCs, taken at follow-up. V is TRBV20-1 and J is TRBJ2-5, with D unresolved. CDR3: CSARLTETQYF. DNA of the CDR3: TGCAGTGCTAGGTTGACAGAGACCCAGTACTTC.